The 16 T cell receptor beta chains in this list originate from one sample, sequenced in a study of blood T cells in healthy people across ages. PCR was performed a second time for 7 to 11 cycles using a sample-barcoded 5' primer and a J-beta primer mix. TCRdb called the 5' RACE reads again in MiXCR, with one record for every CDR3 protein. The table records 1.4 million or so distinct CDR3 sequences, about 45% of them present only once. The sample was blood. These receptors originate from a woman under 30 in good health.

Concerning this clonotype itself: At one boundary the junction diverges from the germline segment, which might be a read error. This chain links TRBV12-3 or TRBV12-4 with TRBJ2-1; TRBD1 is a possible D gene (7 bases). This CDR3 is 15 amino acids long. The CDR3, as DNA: TGTGTCAGCAGTTTCGGGCAGGGGGGAGCAGATGAGCAGTTCTTC. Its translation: CVSSFGQGGADEQFF.

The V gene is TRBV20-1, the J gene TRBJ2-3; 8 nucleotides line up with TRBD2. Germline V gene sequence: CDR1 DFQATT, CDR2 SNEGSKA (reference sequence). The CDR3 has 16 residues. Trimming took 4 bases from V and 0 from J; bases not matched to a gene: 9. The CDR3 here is CSANPGGGRSTDTQYF. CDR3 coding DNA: TGCAGTGCTAATCCGGGGGGGGGTAGAAGCACAGATACGCAGTATTTT.

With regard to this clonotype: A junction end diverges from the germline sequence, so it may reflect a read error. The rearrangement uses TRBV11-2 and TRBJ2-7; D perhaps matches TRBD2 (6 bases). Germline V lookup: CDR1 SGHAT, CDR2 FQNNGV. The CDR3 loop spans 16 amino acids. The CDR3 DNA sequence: TGTACCAGCAGCTTATTGCGAGGGAGGTCTTACAATGAGCAGTACTTC. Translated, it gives CTSSLLRGRSYNEQYF.

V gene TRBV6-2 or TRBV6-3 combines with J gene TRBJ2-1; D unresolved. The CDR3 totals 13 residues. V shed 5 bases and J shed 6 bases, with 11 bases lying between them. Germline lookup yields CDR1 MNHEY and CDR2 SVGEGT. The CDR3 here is CASSPSWSNEQFF. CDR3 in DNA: TGTGCCAGCAGTCCCTCATGGTCCAATGAGCAGTTCTTC.

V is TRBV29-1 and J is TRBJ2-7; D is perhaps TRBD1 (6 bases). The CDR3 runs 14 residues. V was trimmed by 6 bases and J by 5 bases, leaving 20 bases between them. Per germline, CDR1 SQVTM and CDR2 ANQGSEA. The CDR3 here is CSVLQTTGLDEQYF. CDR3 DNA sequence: TGCAGCGTCCTCCAGACCACAGGGTTGGACGAGCAGTACTTC.

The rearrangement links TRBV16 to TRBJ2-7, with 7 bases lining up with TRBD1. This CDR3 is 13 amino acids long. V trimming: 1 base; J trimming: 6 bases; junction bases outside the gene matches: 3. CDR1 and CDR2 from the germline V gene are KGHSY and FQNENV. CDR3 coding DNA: TGTGCCAGCAGCCAATTGGACAGGTCCGAGCAGTACTTC. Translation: CASSQLDRSEQYF.

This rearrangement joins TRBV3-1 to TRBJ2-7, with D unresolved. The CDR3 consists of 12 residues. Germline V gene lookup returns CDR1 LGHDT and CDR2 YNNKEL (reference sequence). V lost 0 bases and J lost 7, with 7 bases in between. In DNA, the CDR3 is TGTGCCAGCAGCCAAGATGTGGGGGAGCAGTACTTC. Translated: CASSQDVGEQYF.

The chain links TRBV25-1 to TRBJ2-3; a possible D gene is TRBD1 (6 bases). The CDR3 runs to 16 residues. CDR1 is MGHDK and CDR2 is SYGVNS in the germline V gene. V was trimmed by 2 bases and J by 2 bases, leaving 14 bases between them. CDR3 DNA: TGTGCCAGCAGTGAAGCAGGGGTGAAGAACACAGATACGCAGTATTTT. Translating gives CASSEAGVKNTDTQYF.

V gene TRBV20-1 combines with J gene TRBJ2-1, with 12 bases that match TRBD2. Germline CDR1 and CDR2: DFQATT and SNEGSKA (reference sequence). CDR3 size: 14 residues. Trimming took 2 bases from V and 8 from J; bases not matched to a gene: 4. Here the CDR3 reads CSARPGLAGDEQFF. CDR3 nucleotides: TGCAGTGCTAGACCGGGACTAGCGGGCGATGAGCAGTTCTTC.

The CDR3 sequence: CATSRDIVNSPLHF. CDR3 nucleotides: TGTGCCACCAGCAGAGACATCGTTAATTCACCCCTCCACTTT. The chain has TRBV15 and TRBJ1-6; D is unresolved. Deletions cut 0 bases from V and 6 bases from J, with 6 bases between. From germline, CDR1 is LNHNV and CDR2 YYDKDF (reference sequence). CDR3 length: 14 amino acids.

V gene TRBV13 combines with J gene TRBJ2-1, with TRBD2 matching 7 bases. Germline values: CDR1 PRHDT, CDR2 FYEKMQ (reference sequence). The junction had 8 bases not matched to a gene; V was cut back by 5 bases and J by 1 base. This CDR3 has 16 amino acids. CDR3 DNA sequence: TGTGCCAGCAGCGGTTCTAGCGGTCTTTCCTACAATGAGCAGTTCTTC. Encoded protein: CASSGSSGLSYNEQFF.

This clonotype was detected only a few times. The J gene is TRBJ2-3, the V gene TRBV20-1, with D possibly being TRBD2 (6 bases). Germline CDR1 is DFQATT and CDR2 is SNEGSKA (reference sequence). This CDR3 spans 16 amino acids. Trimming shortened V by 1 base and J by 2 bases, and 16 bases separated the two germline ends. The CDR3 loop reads CSARGGRGTTTDTQYF. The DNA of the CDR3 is TGCAGTGCTAGAGGTGGTCGGGGGACGACCACAGATACGCAGTATTTT.

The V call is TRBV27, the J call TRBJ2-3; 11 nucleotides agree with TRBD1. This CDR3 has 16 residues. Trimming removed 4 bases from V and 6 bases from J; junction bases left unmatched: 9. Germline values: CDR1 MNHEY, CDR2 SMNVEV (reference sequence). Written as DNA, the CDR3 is TGTGCCAGCAGTTATATAGGACAGGGGGCGCAGGATACGCAGTATTTT. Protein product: CASSYIGQGAQDTQYF.

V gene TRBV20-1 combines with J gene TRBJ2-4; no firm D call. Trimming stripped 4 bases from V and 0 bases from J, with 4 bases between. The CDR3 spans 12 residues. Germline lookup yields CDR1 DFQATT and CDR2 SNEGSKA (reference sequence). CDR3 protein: CSAILAKNIQYF. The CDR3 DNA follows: TGCAGTGCTATTTTAGCCAAAAACATTCAGTACTTC.

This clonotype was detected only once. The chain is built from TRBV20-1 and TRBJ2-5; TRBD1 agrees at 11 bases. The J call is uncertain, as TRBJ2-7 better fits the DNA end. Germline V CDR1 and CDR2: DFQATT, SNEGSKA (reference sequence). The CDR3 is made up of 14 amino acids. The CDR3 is CSARDPGQGAEQYF. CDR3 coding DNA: TGCAGTGCTAGAGATCCCGGACAGGGGGCCGAGCAGTACTTC.

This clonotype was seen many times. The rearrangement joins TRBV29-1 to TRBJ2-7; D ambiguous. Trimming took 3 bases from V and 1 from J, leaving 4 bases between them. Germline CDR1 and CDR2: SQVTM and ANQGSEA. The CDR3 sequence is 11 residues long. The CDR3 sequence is CSVDRSYEQYF. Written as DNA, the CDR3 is TGCAGCGTTGACCGATCCTACGAGCAGTACTTC.